The text below deals with one TCR beta chain. The sample belongs to a study of patients and donors after allogeneic stem cell transplantation. CDR3 size: 15 residues. Per germline, CDR1 SGDLS and CDR2 YYNGEE. Trimming left V 3 bases short and J 4 bases short, with 15 bases between. TCRdb fed the RT-PCR reads into MiXCR, producing one record per CDR3 protein. The profile covers some 960,000 distinct CDR3 sequences, with approximately 18% appearing a single time and roughly 6% taken by the ten largest. This TCR was sampled from a human donor who was either an allogeneic HSCT recipient or a stem cell or donor lymphocyte infusion donor (not recorded which). It is not recorded whose cells these are; they may come from a transplant donor. The source material was blood, either unsorted or a sorted T cell fraction (not recorded which). The chain has TRBV9 and TRBJ2-3; D uncertain. The CDR3 loop reads CASSAGTTDPDTQYF. The CDR3 DNA follows: TGTGCCAGCAGCGCTGGTACTACCGACCCAGATACGCAGTATTTT.